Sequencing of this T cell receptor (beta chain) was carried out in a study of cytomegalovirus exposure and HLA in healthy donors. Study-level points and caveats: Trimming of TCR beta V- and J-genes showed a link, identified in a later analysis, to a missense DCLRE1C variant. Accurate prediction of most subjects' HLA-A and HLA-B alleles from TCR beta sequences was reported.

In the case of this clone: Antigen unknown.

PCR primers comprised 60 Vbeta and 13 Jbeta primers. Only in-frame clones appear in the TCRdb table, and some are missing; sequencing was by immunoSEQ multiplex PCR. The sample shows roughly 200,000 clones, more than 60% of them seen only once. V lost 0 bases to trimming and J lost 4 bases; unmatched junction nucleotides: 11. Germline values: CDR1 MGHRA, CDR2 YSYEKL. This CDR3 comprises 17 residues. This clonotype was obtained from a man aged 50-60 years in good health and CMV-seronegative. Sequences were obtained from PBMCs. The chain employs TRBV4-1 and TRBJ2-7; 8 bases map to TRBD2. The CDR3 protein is CASSQERGRSGRYEQYF. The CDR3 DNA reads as TGCGCCAGCAGCCAAGAAAGGGGGAGAAGCGGGAGATACGAGCAGTACTTC.